This T cell receptor (beta chain) was sequenced for a study of T cell repertoires in cytomegalovirus infection (dated by TCRdb to between 2018 and 2021). Background for the entire study: Recently identified HLA-C-restricted CMV epitopes, whose presentation resists viral immunomodulation, were targeted by peptide stimulations together with well-studied HLA-B-restricted epitopes. Donor HLA type was relevant to the analysis, as public TCR beta signatures indicated carriage of CMV infection together with the matching HLA type.

Inclusive of the bounding cysteine and phenylalanine, the CDR3 is 14 residues long. The entry retains the CDR3 DNA only, 42 bases that are in frame from base 1. Taken from the germline V gene (reference sequence), the CDR1 and CDR2 loops are SEHNR and FQNEAQ. Clipping removes 5 bases from V and 2 bases from J, with 6 as the unmatched junction base count. This sample's treatment or condition label indicates: in vitro stimulation with specific CMV peptide epitopes to enrich CMV-specific T cells. Sequencing took place on an Illumina HiSeq 1500. TCRdb ran its own pipeline on the public reads, namely fastp trimming at Q25 and MiXCR clone calling, and kept in-frame beta chains. Merged by CDR3 protein, the rows form single entries marked with the most common genes and DNA. Across this sample there are roughly 700,000 distinct CDR3 sequences, with roughly a third seen only once. The top ten hold around a sixth of the sample.

The research as a whole found: The ex vivo response was dominated by HLA-C-restricted CMV-specific TCR beta clonotypes, which also provided the single most frequent clonotype in two of eight donors. Carriers of CMV infection plus the relevant HLA type were discriminated by the cumulative frequency of public TCR beta family members in the study cohort and in an independent roughly 400-donor cohort.

This clonotype was seen a few times. Its antigen is not yet known. The record has no base qualities; no much larger clone is one base away. The sequence links TRBV7-9 to TRBJ2-7, and TRBD1 matches 7 of the central bases. The TCR was taken from a human donor in good health (CMV status not recorded). Some clones in this sample may be carry-over from other donors' samples. The input for sequencing was cultured PBMCs, taken from culture after CMV antigen stimulation. The CDR3: CASSEDRIAYEQYF. The DNA sequence follows: TGTGCCAGCAGCGAGGACAGGATTGCCTACGAGCAGTACTTC.